The rows below give T cell receptor beta chains drawn from one sample of a study of Ad26.COV2.S vaccination and SARS-CoV-2 variants. Sequencing used immunoSEQ multiplex PCR; TCRdb keeps in-frame clones, though not all of them. The sample contains fewer than 400,000 clones, roughly 88% of which appear only once. The sequenced sample was peripheral blood, obtained in a trial of Ad26.COV2.S vaccine versus placebo. All receptors derive from a person between 18 and 65 years old who received the Ad26.COV2.S COVID-19 vaccine or a placebo. Each CDR3 is given with its conserved first and last residue. The order of the fields is clone size, V gene, D gene, J gene, CDR3 DNA, CDR3 protein. D genes are given only for firm matches. Not every row has a clone size; where given, it reads once, few, many or a size class.

once,TRBV6-2/TRBV6-3,-,TRBJ2-1,TGTGCCAGCAGTTCGGTTGGGCTAGCGCGGACTAATGAGCAGTTCTTC,CASSSVGLARTNEQFF
-,TRBV7-3,-,TRBJ1-1,TGTGCCAGCAGCTTAACGGGGTGGGGGAACACTGAAGCTTTCTTT,CASSLTGWGNTEAFF
-,TRBV7-8,-,TRBJ1-2,TGTGCCAGCGCTATAAGGGGGGGTAACTATGGCTACACCTTC,CASAIRGGNYGYTF
-,TRBV4-1,TRBD1,TRBJ1-1,TGCGCCAGCAGCCAAGTGGGACAGGGGAGATCTGCTTTCTTT,CASSQVGQGRSAFF
-,TRBV3-1/TRBV3-2,-,TRBJ2-2,TGTGCCAGCAGCTCGTTGCAGGCGGGGCCGAACACCGGGGAGCTGTTTTTT,CASSSLQAGPNTGELFF
-,TRBV3-1/TRBV3-2,-,TRBJ1-1,TGTGCCAGCAGCCAAGATCAACGGTGGAGGGAGGAGGTGAACACTGAAGCTTTCTTT,CASSQDQRWREEVNTEAFF
-,TRBV30,-,TRBJ1-5,TGTGCCTGGAAGGGGGTTGGTCAGCCCCAGCATTTT,CAWKGVGQPQHF
-,TRBV27,-,TRBJ1-2,TGTGCCAGCAGTTTTCGTGTGAGGGGGGTACACTATGGCTACACCTTC,CASSFRVRGVHYGYTF
-,TRBV4-3,TRBD1,TRBJ2-1,TGCGCCAGCAGCCAAGTCCCGGGACAGGTTAACAATGAGCAGTTCTTC,CASSQVPGQVNNEQFF
-,TRBV7-2,-,TRBJ2-1,TGTGCCAGCAGCGCCGGTTTTGCTACCAATGAGCAGTTCTTC,CASSAGFATNEQFF
-,TRBV11-2,-,TRBJ1-1,TGTGCCTCCCGTTGGGGGGCGGGTGAAGCTTTCTTT,CASRWGAGEAFF
-,TRBV7-9,-,TRBJ1-1,TGTGCCAGCAGCTTAGTTGTCGGGGCTCTTAACACTGAAGCTTTCTTT,CASSLVVGALNTEAFF
once,TRBV11-2,TRBD2,TRBJ2-3,TGTGCCAGCAGTCCTGGGACTAGCGGGGGGAGCACAGATACGCAGTATTTT,CASSPGTSGGSTDTQYF
-,TRBV5-1,-,TRBJ2-2,TGCGCCAGCAGCTTGGCCCTCGGTCGGGTCATTCCGGGAGCTACGAACACCGGGGAGCTGTTTTTT,CASSLALGRVIPGATNTGELFF
-,TRBV25-1,-,TRBJ2-5,TGTGCCAGCATCCCACTCACCGGGTCCCCCTTGTACTTC,CASIPLTGSPLYF
once,TRBV27,-,TRBJ2-3,TGTGCCAGCAGTTTCCCCAAATCAGATACGCAGTATTTT,CASSFPKSDTQYF
-,TRBV5-4,-,TRBJ2-1,TGTGCCAGCAGCAGGGGGGGAGTGGATAATGAGCAGTTCTTC,CASSRGGVDNEQFF
-,TRBV27,-,TRBJ1-1,TGTGCCAGCAGTTTATGGTATGGGGAGAACACTGAAGCTTTCTTT,CASSLWYGENTEAFF
-,TRBV7-2,-,TRBJ1-3,TGTGCCAGCAGCTTAAGGGTGGCAGCCTCCACTTCTGCAGGCACCATATATTTT,CASSLRVAASTSAGTIYF
-,TRBV16,TRBD1,TRBJ1-4,TGTGCCAGCAGCCCCCCGGGACAGTCTGAAAAACTGTTTTTT,CASSPPGQSEKLFF
-,TRBV19,-,TRBJ2-3,TGTGCCAGTAGTATTATGACAGGAGGGGCAGATACGCAGTATTTT,CASSIMTGGADTQYF
once,TRBV30,-,TRBJ2-1,TGTGCCTTGGCATGGGAGTCTGGCTACAATGAGCAGTTCTTC,CALAWESGYNEQFF
-,TRBV2,TRBD2,TRBJ2-7,TGTGCCAGCGAACTAGCGGGCTACGAGCAGTACTTC,CASELAGYEQYF
-,TRBV10-3,-,TRBJ1-1,TGTGCCATCAGTGAGTTGGAGGGGGGAAACACTGAAGCTTTCTTT,CAISELEGGNTEAFF
-,TRBV13,TRBD1,TRBJ1-2,TGTGCCAGCAGCCGCGGGGACAGGGAATCTGGCTACACCTTC,CASSRGDRESGYTF
-,TRBV21-1,-,TRBJ1-2,TGTGCCGGGAAGACAGGGGGTAATGGCTACACCTTC,CAGKTGGNGYTF
-,TRBV12-3/TRBV12-4,-,TRBJ2-3,TGTGCCAGCAGCCCGACAGTAGATACGCAGTATTTT,CASSPTVDTQYF
-,TRBV5-4,-,TRBJ1-3,TGTGCCAGCAGCTGGGGGAACTCTGGAAACACCATATATTTT,CASSWGNSGNTIYF
-,TRBV3-1/TRBV3-2,-,TRBJ1-1,TGTGCCAGCAGTCACCACACTGAAGCTTTCTTT,CASSHHTEAFF
-,TRBV7-2,-,TRBJ1-1,TGTGCCAGCAGCTTAGTTACATACACCCCTGAAGCTTTCTTT,CASSLVTYTPEAFF
-,TRBV7-9,-,TRBJ1-3,TGTGCCAGCAGCTTACCGTTCGCATCTGGAAACACCATATATTTT,CASSLPFASGNTIYF
many,TRBV5-6,-,TRBJ1-2,TGTGCCAGCATTTTACAGGGCCTACATGGCTACACCTTC,CASILQGLHGYTF
-,TRBV5-1,-,TRBJ2-7,TGCGCCAGCAGCTCAGCAGGGGTAAGCTCCTACGAGCAGTACTTC,CASSSAGVSSYEQYF
-,TRBV9,-,TRBJ2-5,TGTGCCAGCAGCGTAGACGAGGTAGAGACCCAGTACTTC,CASSVDEVETQYF
-,TRBV6-4,TRBD2,TRBJ2-5,TGTGCCAGCAGTGATGTTTTAGCGGGGAGAAAAGAGACCCAGTACTTC,CASSDVLAGRKETQYF
-,TRBV19,-,TRBJ1-2,TGTGCCAGTAACGACGGGAACTATGGCTACACCTTC,CASNDGNYGYTF
-,TRBV28,TRBD2,TRBJ2-1,TGTGCCAGCAGTCCCTTAGCGGGGTTGCCCAATGAGCAGTTCTTC,CASSPLAGLPNEQFF
-,TRBV11-3,-,TRBJ2-3,TGTGCCAGCAGCCCACGGGGCACAGATACGCAGTATTTT,CASSPRGTDTQYF
-,TRBV19,TRBD2,TRBJ2-3,TGTGCCAGTAGTACCTCCCCGGGACTAGCCCCAGATACGCAGTATTTT,CASSTSPGLAPDTQYF
once,TRBV19,-,TRBJ1-2,TGTGCCAGTAATGCGAATCTGGACTATGGCTACACCTTC,CASNANLDYGYTF
-,TRBV19,TRBD1,TRBJ1-3,TGTGCCAGTACCCAGGGGGGATCTGGAAACACCATATATTTT,CASTQGGSGNTIYF
-,TRBV5-4,-,TRBJ1-2,TGTGCCAGCAGCTTGGAGCCACAGGGCTATGGCTACACCTTC,CASSLEPQGYGYTF
-,TRBV6-4,-,TRBJ2-5,TGTGCTCACCCGCCTAGGGAGACCCAGTACTTC,CAHPPRETQYF
-,TRBV30,-,TRBJ1-1,TGTGCCAGACAGGCTACAAGGACTGAAGCTTTCTTT,CARQATRTEAFF
-,TRBV5-1,-,TRBJ1-1,TGCGCCAGCAGCTTGTATGGACGGATCAACACTGAAGCTTTCTTT,CASSLYGRINTEAFF
once,TRBV19,TRBD2,TRBJ2-1,TGTGCCAGTAGCGCAATAGCGGGGGGCTTCAATGAGCAGTTCTTC,CASSAIAGGFNEQFF
-,TRBV19,-,TRBJ1-3,TGTGCCAGTAGTATCGGCGAGGTTAACACCATATATTTT,CASSIGEVNTIYF
-,TRBV27,-,TRBJ2-2,TGTGCCAGCACATCAGGGGATGTGCACACCGGGGAGCTGTTTTTT,CASTSGDVHTGELFF